The TCR beta chain described here comes from a study of response to subunit inactivated influenza vaccine (dated by TCRdb to the late 2010s). At the level of the whole study: Deep quantitative profiling of the T cell receptor repertoire was used in the study to follow responses to a trivalent subunit inactivated influenza vaccine.

The V and J ends are trimmed by 4 bases and 0 bases, leaving 11 bases between them. CDR1 and CDR2, looked up from the germline V gene (reference sequence), are SEHNR and FQNEAQ. The CDR3 contains 15 residues, cysteine and phenylalanine counted. The sequence is cut down to CDR3 DNA, 45 bases in frame from base 1. Results the study describes overall, beyond this receptor: It was suggested by the authors that each seasonal influenza vaccination may recruit only a limited number of new T cells.

This clonotype was seen ten or more times. Its antigen has not been determined. Base qualities are not recorded, but no much larger clone differs from it by a single base. The library was obtained by RT-PCR. Sequencing used an Illumina HiSeq 2500. The public reads were reprocessed in TCRdb via fastp at Q25 and MiXCR, keeping in-frame beta chains. Rows are unified per CDR3 protein, each entry keeping the most common DNA and genes. The sample contains more than 450,000 distinct CDR3 sequences, approximately 10% of them found a single time. Clones ranked in the top ten supply 9.5% to 12% of the sample. In addition, the sample was reused for a study of T cells expressing NK-cell markers. The second source states: 5'RACE template switching, by which a universal primer site and unique molecular identifiers were added, was used to make TCR beta cDNA libraries. Three sorted T-cell subsets (CD3+CD56+NKG2C+, CD3+CD56+NKG2C- and CD3+CD56-NKG2C+) from 7 to 9 donors had their TCR beta-chain repertoires profiled. Among the eight sequenced donors, seven were HCMV-seropositive and one was HCMV-seronegative. In several experiments an anti-gammadeltaTCR antibody was added to restrict sorting to alphabetaTCR-expressing T cells. In 5 to 7 donors, the dominant CD3+CD56+NKG2C+ clonotypes ranked among the top 10 CD8+ clonotypes, making up roughly 1.0-8% of CD8+ T cells. Those dominant clonotypes were again the most abundant among CD3+CD56-NKG2C+ cells in a handful of donors, at about 28.3-60.1%. Whether the expanded NKG2C-expressing T cell clones were specific for HCMV antigens was left unclear. The eight sequenced donors were randomly selected healthy volunteers, three men and five women. To determine HCMV serostatus, a commercial ELISA kit was used to detect HCMV-specific IgG in serum. Peripheral blood mononuclear cells were isolated from blood by Ficoll density gradient centrifugation. Bulk peripheral blood T-cell repertoires were additionally sequenced from unsorted PBMC for roughly six donors. cDNA synthesis was primed from the TCR beta constant segment and was followed by two successive PCR amplification steps. Sequencing of the libraries produced 2 x 150 bp reads on Illumina HiSeq 2000/2500, MiSeq or NextSeq. MIGEC was used to demultiplex reads and group reads by UMI, and MiTCR was used to assemble and quantify clonotypes. To exclude erroneous sequences, any TCR cDNA sequence not supported by at least two reads was discarded. The tcR package was used for downstream repertoire analysis, and clonotypes were matched between fractions using CDR3 nucleotide sequence together with V segment. VDJmatch was used to annotate antigen specificity against VDJdb, with one amino acid substitution allowed in CDR3.

Rearrangement joined TRBV7-9 to TRBJ2-3; TRBD2 might be the D gene, on 6 matching bases. The clonotype originates from a man aged 50-59 years who received an inactivated influenza vaccine. Donor details come from another sample of the same person, matched by shared clones. Sample: PBMCs from blood, taken on the day of vaccination. At the DNA level, the sequence is TGTGCCAGCAGCTCGTGGAGGGCTAGCACAGATACGCAGTATTTT. It specifies CASSSWRASTDTQYF.